The source of this T cell receptor beta chain is a study of blood T cell repertoires in COVID-19. Study overall: T cells, B-cell-depleted T cells, or PBMCs supplied cDNA or gDNA.

Authors' methods: Counts of nucleated cells, estimated from reference gene primer amplification, were obtained. Assay: immunoSEQ multiplex PCR; the TCRdb copy retains only in-frame clones and omits some. V, J and clone size are those of that table, while D and trimming were read from the DNA. The sample has nearly 55,000 clones; about nine tenths are singletons. Input material: peripheral blood. This clonotype was obtained from a woman aged 55-70 years with active or convalescent COVID-19.

CDR3 sequence: CASTPGVGRASNQPQHF. CDR3 DNA sequence: TGTGCCAGTACTCCAGGGGTTGGGAGGGCTAGCAATCAGCCCCAGCATTTT. This rearrangement joins TRBV19 to TRBJ1-5; TRBD1 might be the D (6 bases). V was trimmed by 7 bases and J by 0 bases, leaving 19 bases between them. CDR1 LNHDA and CDR2 SQIVND come from the germline V gene (reference sequence). This CDR3 is 17 amino acids long.